The clone carrying this T cell receptor beta chain was counted between two and nine times. Its antigen is undetermined. TCRdb re-called the 5' RACE reads with MiXCR, one entry per CDR3 protein. The table has hundreds of thousands of distinct CDR3 sequences, 9% to 15% seen once. These data originate in a study of T cells after yellow fever vaccination. V lost 6 bases to trimming and J lost 4 bases, with 15 bases between them. This CDR3 region has 14 residues. Germline V lookup: CDR1 SGHTA, CDR2 FQGNSA. Broader study findings: Clonotypes appearing in both CD4 and CD8 compartments existed, and their share was small.

Source: PBMCs, taken on the day of the yellow fever booster vaccination. The sequence was collected from a man aged 25 to 40 who received the YFV17D yellow fever vaccine. The J gene is TRBJ2-5, the V gene TRBV7-2; a possible D gene is TRBD2 (6 bases). CDR3 in amino acids: CASSRAGRLETQYF. CDR3 DNA sequence: TGTGCCAGCAGTAGGGCGGGACGCCTAGAGACCCAGTACTTC.